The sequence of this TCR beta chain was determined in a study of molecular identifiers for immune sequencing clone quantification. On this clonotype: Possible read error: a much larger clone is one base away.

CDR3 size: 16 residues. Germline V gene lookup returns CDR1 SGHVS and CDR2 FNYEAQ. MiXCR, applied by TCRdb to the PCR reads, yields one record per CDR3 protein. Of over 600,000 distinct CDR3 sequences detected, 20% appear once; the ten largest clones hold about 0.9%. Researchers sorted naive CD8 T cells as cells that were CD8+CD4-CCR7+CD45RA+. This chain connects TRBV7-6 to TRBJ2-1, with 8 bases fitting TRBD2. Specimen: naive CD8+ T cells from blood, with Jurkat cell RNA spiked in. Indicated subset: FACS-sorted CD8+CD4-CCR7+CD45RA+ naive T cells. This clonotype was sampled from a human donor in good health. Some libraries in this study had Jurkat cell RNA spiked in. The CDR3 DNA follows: TGTGCTAGCAGCCCGGCGTCGGGGGGGTCCTACAATGAGCAGTTCTTC. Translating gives CASSPASGGSYNEQFF. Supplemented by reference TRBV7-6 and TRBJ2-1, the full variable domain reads GAGVSQSPRYKVTKRGQDVALRCDPISGHVSLYWYRQALGQGPEFLTYFNYEAQQDKSGLPNDRFSAERPEGSISTLTIQRTEQRDSAMYRCASSPASGGSYNEQFFGPGTRLTVL.